The rows below give T cell receptor beta chains drawn from one sample of a study of glioma-infiltrating T cells. TCRdb passed the multiplex PCR reads through MiXCR, listing each CDR3 protein once. The table has some 4,300 distinct CDR3 sequences, 20% to 25% seen once; the top ten hold approximately 9%. Sequencing was performed on glioma tissue, nonneoplastic brain tissue, or PBMCs (not recorded which). The receptors derive from a human donor with low-grade glioma or glioblastoma, undergoing nonglioma brain surgery, or in good health (not recorded which). The CDR3 runs from the conserved cysteine through the conserved F or W. Fields, in order: clone size, J gene, V gene, CDR3 protein. For some rows the clone size is stated as once, few or many, or as a class when expanded; others skip it.

medium-sized TRBJ2-1 TRBV7-2 CASSSSSGGAYNEQFF
many TRBJ1-5 TRBV5-1 CASSFEPSTGEGQPQHF
many TRBJ1-3 TRBV11-2 CASSLGNTIYF
medium-sized TRBJ1-6 TRBV28 CASTGSYNSPLHF
NA TRBJ2-3 TRBV6-2/TRBV6-3 CASSSGLGDTQYF
NA TRBJ2-7 TRBV27 CASSFSVGHSYEQYF
NA TRBJ2-3 TRBV13 CASSFGGKTDTQYF
medium-sized TRBJ1-2 TRBV4-1 CASSRDSGPYGYTF
many TRBJ1-2 TRBV7-9 CASSLPQTGNYGYTF
many TRBJ2-3 TRBV4-1 CASSPRQGRTDTQYF
NA TRBJ2-5 TRBV19 CASRTTSRGGNYETQYF
many TRBJ2-7 TRBV5-4 CASSPGSGQGLYEQYF
NA TRBJ2-1 TRBV7-3 CARPPDGDEQFF
large TRBJ2-1 TRBV27 CANPSPGRNEQFF
large TRBJ2-1 TRBV27 CASSFGQGNEQFF
many TRBJ1-2 TRBV19 CASSRNRDGNYGYTF
few TRBJ2-3 TRBV29-1 CSVEGGGTDTQYF
medium-sized TRBJ1-2 TRBV24-1 CATSDPTGRDYGYTF
medium-sized TRBJ2-2 TRBV4-1 CASSQEEGPPTGELFF
many TRBJ2-1 TRBV7-9 CASSRLAGTYNEQFF
NA TRBJ2-3 TRBV6-2/TRBV6-3 CARSYPVSGGTDRQYF
medium-sized TRBJ1-3 TRBV19 CASRRTGGPGNTIYF
medium-sized TRBJ2-1 TRBV28 CASSLSIKGSEQFF
many TRBJ2-1 TRBV5-1 CASSPPLGTSPSDEQFF
NA TRBJ2-1 TRBV7-6 CASSRGTGSYNEQFF
few TRBJ2-6 TRBV9 CASNKGPSLSGANVLTF
medium-sized TRBJ2-3 TRBV5-4 CASSAILAGADTQYF
many TRBJ2-3 TRBV3-1 CASSPPGADTQYF
NA TRBJ1-1 TRBV29-1 CSVESVRLGTEAFF
once TRBJ2-1 TRBV19 CASSYPDSGGAYNEQFF
medium-sized TRBJ1-6 TRBV7-2 CASSQYRVGSPLHF
NA TRBJ2-5 TRBV27 CASNPDRGRRETQYF
many TRBJ1-1 TRBV7-9 CASSLPMGGGSNTEAFF
NA TRBJ2-1 TRBV4-1 CASSNPQTGPEDEQFF
medium-sized TRBJ2-1 TRBV24-1 CATSGGSSYNEQFF
medium-sized TRBJ2-7 TRBV4-1 CASRRGGEVSYEQYF
NA TRBJ2-5 TRBV27 CASSFGGQETQYF
NA TRBJ2-3 TRBV28 CASSFEGRDTQYF
NA TRBJ1-1 TRBV5-1 CASSPIPGNTEAFF
once TRBJ1-2 TRBV6-5 CAGSNPLRTGDGYTF
many TRBJ2-5 TRBV7-9 CASSLVMYQETQYF
medium-sized TRBJ1-1 TRBV7-9 CASSPGGGTEAFF
medium-sized TRBJ1-5 TRBV7-2 CASSLRQGARSQPQHF
NA TRBJ1-2 TRBV28 CASSYGGGADYGYTF
many TRBJ2-1 TRBV4-1 CASSPLAEGPDEQFF
large TRBJ2-3 TRBV27 CASSLGAGTDTQYF
many TRBJ1-5 TRBV12-3/TRBV12-4 CASSLGAFGTQPQHF
many TRBJ1-1 TRBV9 CASSVSPTMNTEAFF
medium-sized TRBJ1-5 TRBV20-1 CSAVKDSPLGPQHF
many TRBJ1-2 TRBV5-1 CASSLDPGYGYGYTF
NA TRBJ2-1 TRBV29-1 CSVDRGNTGEQFF
medium-sized TRBJ1-5 TRBV7-9 CASSTGHGGFNQPQHF
many TRBJ1-1 TRBV5-6 CASSLAAGQTNTEAFF
NA TRBJ2-3 TRBV15 CATSRDRGVDTEYF
medium-sized TRBJ2-5 TRBV10-2 CASSTSSVEETQYF
few TRBJ2-1 TRBV5-5 CASSLAGTGVEQFF
medium-sized TRBJ1-1 TRBV4-1 CASSQDSLNTEAFF